The rows below give T cell receptor beta chains drawn from one sample of a study of T cell responses to AZD1222 COVID-19 vaccine. Profiled with immunoSEQ multiplex PCR; TCRdb holds only in-frame clones, not every one. Of 120,000 to 150,000 clones in the sample, 92% are singletons; the top ten hold 9.3%. Sequencing used peripheral blood, obtained 28 days after the second AZD1222 dose. The receptor source for this set is an adult who received the AZD1222 COVID-19 vaccine. Each CDR3 is given with its conserved first and last residue. A D gene is named only where the DNA matches it firmly. Some rows have no size entry. The others give once, few or many, or a class for an expanded clone.

d_call	j_call	clone_size	v_call	cdr3_aa	cdr3_nt
NA	TRBJ1-1	NA	TRBV7-9	CASSLAPPGNTEAFF	TGTGCCAGCAGCTTAGCCCCCCCGGGGAACACTGAAGCTTTCTTT
TRBD2	TRBJ2-3	NA	TRBV13	CASSFPSGGGDTQYF	TGTGCCAGCAGCTTCCCAAGCGGGGGGGGAGATACGCAGTATTTT
NA	TRBJ1-2	NA	TRBV7-2	CASSFDGAANYGYTF	TGTGCCAGCAGCTTCGACGGCGCTGCTAACTATGGCTACACCTTC
TRBD1	TRBJ1-6	NA	TRBV6-6	CASRQTGGNSPLHF	TGTGCCAGCAGACAGACAGGGGGCAATTCACCCCTCCACTTT
NA	TRBJ2-1	NA	TRBV2	CASSENEQFF	TGTGCCAGCAGCGAGAATGAGCAGTTCTTC
NA	TRBJ1-2	NA	TRBV15	CATSRFGTVSSYGYTF	TGTGCCACCAGCAGATTTGGCACCGTTTCTTCCTATGGCTACACCTTC
TRBD1	TRBJ1-1	few	TRBV6-2/TRBV6-3	CASSYGPWTGNTEAFF	TGTGCCAGCAGTTACGGCCCGTGGACAGGGAACACTGAAGCTTTCTTT
TRBD2	TRBJ2-7	NA	TRBV2	CASRPTGGAGEQYF	TGTGCCAGCAGGCCCACGGGGGGGGCGGGGGAGCAGTACTTC
TRBD1	TRBJ2-2	NA	TRBV5-8	CASSSGQGLAGELFF	TGTGCCAGCAGTTCCGGACAGGGCCTGGCCGGGGAGCTGTTTTTT
TRBD1	TRBJ2-7	NA	TRBV4-1	CASSQEGTGTLYEQYF	TGCGCCAGCAGCCAAGAAGGGACAGGTACCTTGTACGAGCAGTACTTC
NA	TRBJ2-5	NA	TRBV28	CATDRTEETQYF	TGTGCCACCGACAGAACGGAAGAGACCCAGTACTTC
NA	TRBJ1-2	few	TRBV5-1	CASSLEGGQPFNYGYTF	TGCGCCAGCAGCTTGGAGGGGGGGCAGCCCTTTAACTATGGCTACACCTTC
TRBD1	TRBJ1-5	once	TRBV28	CASSPHKGASQPQHF	TGTGCCAGCAGTCCACACAAGGGGGCAAGTCAGCCCCAGCATTTT
NA	TRBJ1-4	NA	TRBV7-6	CASSLPPRPGPAEKLFF	TGTGCCAGCAGCTTACCGCCCCGGCCAGGGCCAGCGGAAAAACTGTTTTTT
TRBD1	TRBJ1-5	NA	TRBV12-3/TRBV12-4	CASSSTGRGPQHF	TGTGCCAGCAGCTCGACAGGGAGGGGGCCCCAGCATTTT
NA	TRBJ1-1	NA	TRBV7-6	CASSLAGGNTEAFF	TGTGCCAGCAGCTTAGCAGGCGGTAACACTGAAGCTTTCTTT
NA	TRBJ2-3	NA	TRBV10-3	CAINGRSTDTQYF	TGTGCCATCAATGGGCGAAGCACAGATACGCAGTATTTT
NA	TRBJ2-1	NA	TRBV28	CASSPPGTSWNYNEQFF	TGTGCCAGCAGCCCACCCGGGACCTCTTGGAACTACAATGAGCAGTTCTTC
TRBD1	TRBJ2-1	NA	TRBV5-1	CASSLEGGTEQFF	TGCGCCAGCAGCTTGGAAGGGGGCACTGAGCAGTTCTTC
TRBD1	TRBJ1-5	NA	TRBV30	CAWGTGRQPQHF	TGTGCCTGGGGGACAGGGAGACAGCCCCAGCATTTT
TRBD1	TRBJ1-1	once	TRBV19	CASNRQGLNTEAFF	TGTGCCAGTAATCGACAGGGATTGAACACTGAAGCTTTCTTT
NA	TRBJ1-2	NA	TRBV29-1	CSADRLPTMGYTF	TGCAGCGCCGATAGGTTACCTACCATGGGCTACACCTTC
TRBD1	TRBJ1-2	NA	TRBV29-1	CSVGQGVYGYTF	TGCAGCGTAGGACAGGGGGTGTATGGCTACACCTTC
NA	TRBJ1-1	NA	TRBV25-1	CASSDTSGLKNTEAFF	TGTGCCAGCAGTGATACCTCGGGACTAAAGAACACTGAAGCTTTCTTT
NA	TRBJ1-3	once	TRBV6-1	CASSEATGLSGNTIYF	TGTGCCAGCAGTGAAGCGACGGGTCTTTCTGGAAACACCATATATTTT
NA	TRBJ2-5	NA	TRBV6-5	CASSSYGTQYF	TGTGCCAGCAGTTCCTACGGGACCCAGTACTTC
NA	TRBJ2-1	NA	TRBV11-2	CASSSRSHEQFF	TGTGCCAGCAGCTCCAGGAGCCATGAGCAGTTCTTC
NA	TRBJ1-4	NA	TRBV27	CASSLSAGSYEKLFF	TGTGCCAGCAGTTTATCGGCGGGAAGCTATGAAAAACTGTTTTTT
NA	TRBJ1-3	NA	TRBV29-1	CSVGGLSGNTIYF	TGCAGCGTTGGGGGGCTGTCTGGAAACACCATATATTTT
TRBD1	TRBJ1-1	NA	TRBV27	CASGPGQGAWGAFF	TGTGCCAGCGGTCCGGGACAGGGGGCTTGGGGGGCTTTCTTT
NA	TRBJ2-1	NA	TRBV4-2	CASSQPVGDSSYNEQFF	TGTGCCAGCAGCCAACCGGTGGGCGACAGCTCCTACAATGAGCAGTTCTTC